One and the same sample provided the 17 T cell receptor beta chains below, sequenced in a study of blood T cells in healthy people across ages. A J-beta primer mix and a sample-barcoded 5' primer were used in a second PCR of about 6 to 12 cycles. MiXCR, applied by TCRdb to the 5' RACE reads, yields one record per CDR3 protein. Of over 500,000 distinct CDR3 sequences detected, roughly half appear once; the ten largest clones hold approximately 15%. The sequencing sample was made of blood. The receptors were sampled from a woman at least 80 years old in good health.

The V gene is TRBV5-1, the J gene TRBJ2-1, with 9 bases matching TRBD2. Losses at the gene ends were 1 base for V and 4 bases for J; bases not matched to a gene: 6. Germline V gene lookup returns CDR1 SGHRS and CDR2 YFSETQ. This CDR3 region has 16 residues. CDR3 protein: CASSLFAAGGYNEQFF. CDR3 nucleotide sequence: TGCGCCAGCAGCTTGTTTGCAGCGGGGGGATACAATGAGCAGTTCTTC.

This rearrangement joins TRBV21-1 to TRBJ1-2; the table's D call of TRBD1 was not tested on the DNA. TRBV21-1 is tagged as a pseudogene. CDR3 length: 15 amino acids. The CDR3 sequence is CASPNKPGGFYGYTF. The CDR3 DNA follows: TGTGCCAGCCCCAACAAACCAGGGGGGTTCTATGGCTACACCTTC.

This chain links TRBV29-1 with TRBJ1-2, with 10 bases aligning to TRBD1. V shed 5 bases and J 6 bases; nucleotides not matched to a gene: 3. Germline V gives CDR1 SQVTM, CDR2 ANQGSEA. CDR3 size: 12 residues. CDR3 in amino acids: CSVTTGGHGYTF. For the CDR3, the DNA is TGCAGCGTTACGACAGGGGGCCATGGCTACACCTTC.

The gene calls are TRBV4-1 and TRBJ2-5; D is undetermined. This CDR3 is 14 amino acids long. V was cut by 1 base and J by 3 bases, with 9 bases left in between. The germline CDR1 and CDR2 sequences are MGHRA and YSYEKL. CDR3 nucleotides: TGCGCCAGCAGCCAAGGTGGGCACAAAGAGACCCAGTACTTC. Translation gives CASSQGGHKETQYF.

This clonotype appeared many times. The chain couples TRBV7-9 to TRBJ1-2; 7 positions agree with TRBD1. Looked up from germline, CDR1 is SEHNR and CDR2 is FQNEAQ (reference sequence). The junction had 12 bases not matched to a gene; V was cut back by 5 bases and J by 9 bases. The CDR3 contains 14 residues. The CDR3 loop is CASSIDRDYVSYTF. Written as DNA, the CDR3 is TGTGCCAGCAGCATAGACAGGGACTACGTAAGCTACACCTTC. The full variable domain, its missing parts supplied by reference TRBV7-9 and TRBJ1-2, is DTGVSQNPRHKITKRGQNVTFRCDPISEHNRLYWYRQTLGQGPEFLTYFQNEAQLEKSRLLSDRFSAERPKGSFSTLEIQRTEQGDSAMYLCASSIDRDYVSYTFGSGTRLTVV.

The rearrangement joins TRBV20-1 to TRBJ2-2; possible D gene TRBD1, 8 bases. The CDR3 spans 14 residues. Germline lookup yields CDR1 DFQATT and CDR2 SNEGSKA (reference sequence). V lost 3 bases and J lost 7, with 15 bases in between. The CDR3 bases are TGCAGTGCTAGTCAACAGGGGGGGAGCGGGGAGCTGTTTTTT. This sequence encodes CSASQQGGSGELFF.

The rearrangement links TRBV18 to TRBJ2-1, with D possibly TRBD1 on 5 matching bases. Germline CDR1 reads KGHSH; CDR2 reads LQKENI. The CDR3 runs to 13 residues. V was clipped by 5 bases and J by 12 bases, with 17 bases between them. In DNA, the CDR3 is TGTGCCAGCTCAGGGGCTGAGGAAACTCGGCAGTTCTTC. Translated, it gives CASSGAEETRQFF.

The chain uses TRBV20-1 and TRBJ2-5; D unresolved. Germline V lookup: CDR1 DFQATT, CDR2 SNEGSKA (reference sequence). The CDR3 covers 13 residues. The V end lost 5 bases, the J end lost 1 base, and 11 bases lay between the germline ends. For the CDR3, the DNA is TGCAGTGCTCAGAAAGGAACCCAAGAGACCCAGTACTTC. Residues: CSAQKGTQETQYF.

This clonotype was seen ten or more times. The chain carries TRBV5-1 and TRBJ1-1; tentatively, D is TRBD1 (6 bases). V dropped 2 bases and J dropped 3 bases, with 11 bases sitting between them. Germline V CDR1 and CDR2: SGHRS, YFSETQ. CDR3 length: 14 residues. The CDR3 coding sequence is TGCGCCAGCAGCTTATCAGGGGAACACACTGAAGCTTTCTTT. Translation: CASSLSGEHTEAFF.

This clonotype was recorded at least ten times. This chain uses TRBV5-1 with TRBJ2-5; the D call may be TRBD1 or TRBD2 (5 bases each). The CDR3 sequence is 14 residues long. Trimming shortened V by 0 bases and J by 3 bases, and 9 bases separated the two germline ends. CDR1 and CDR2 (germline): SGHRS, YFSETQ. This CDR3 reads CASSLGDQKETQYF. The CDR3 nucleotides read TGCGCCAGCAGCTTGGGGGACCAAAAAGAGACCCAGTACTTC.

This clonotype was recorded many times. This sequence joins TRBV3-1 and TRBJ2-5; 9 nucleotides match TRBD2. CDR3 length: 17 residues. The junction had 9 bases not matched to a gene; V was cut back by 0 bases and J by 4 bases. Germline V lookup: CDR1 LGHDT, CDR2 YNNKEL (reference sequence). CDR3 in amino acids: CASSQDRPGLAAETQYF. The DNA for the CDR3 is TGTGCCAGCAGCCAAGATAGACCGGGACTAGCAGCAGAGACCCAGTACTTC.

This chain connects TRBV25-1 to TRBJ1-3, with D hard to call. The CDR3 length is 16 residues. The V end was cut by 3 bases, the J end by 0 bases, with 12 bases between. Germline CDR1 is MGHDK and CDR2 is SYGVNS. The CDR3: CASSDPGRYSGNTIYF. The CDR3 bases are TGTGCCAGCAGTGATCCGGGCCGATACTCTGGAAACACCATATATTTT.

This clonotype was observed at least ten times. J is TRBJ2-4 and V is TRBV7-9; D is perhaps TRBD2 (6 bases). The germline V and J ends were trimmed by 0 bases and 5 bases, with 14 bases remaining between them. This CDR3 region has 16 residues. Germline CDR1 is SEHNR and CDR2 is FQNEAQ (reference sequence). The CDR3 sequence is CASSLAPLAGQNIQYF. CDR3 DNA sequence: TGTGCCAGCAGCTTAGCCCCACTGGCGGGGCAAAACATTCAGTACTTC. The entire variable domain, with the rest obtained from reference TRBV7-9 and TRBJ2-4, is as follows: DTGVSQNPRHKITKRGQNVTFRCDPISEHNRLYWYRQTLGQGPEFLTYFQNEAQLEKSRLLSDRFSAERPKGSFSTLEIQRTEQGDSAMYLCASSLAPLAGQNIQYFGAGTRLSVL.

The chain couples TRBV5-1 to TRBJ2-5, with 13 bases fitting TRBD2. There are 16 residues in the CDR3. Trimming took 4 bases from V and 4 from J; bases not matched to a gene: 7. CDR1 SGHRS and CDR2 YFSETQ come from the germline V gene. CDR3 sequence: CASSDGLAGVVETQYF. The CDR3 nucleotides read TGCGCCAGCAGCGATGGACTAGCGGGGGTCGTAGAGACCCAGTACTTC.

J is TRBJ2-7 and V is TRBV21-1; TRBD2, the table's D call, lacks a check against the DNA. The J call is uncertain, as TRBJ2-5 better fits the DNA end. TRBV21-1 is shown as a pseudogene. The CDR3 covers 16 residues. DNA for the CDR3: TGTGCCAGCAGCAAAGAGCGGGATGGGCGGCGAGAGACCCAGTACTTC. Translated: CASSKERDGRRETQYF.

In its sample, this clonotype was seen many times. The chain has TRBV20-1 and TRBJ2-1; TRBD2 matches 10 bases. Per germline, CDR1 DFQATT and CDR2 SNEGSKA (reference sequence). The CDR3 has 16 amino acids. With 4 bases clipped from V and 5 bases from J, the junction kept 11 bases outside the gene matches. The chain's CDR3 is CSATTILAGLDNEQFF. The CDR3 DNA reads TGCAGTGCTACCACGATACTAGCGGGACTAGACAATGAGCAGTTCTTC.

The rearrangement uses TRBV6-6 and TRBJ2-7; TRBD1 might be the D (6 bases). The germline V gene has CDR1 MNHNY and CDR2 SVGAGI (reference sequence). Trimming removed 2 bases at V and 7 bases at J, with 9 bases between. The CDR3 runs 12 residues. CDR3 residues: CASSYVDSEQYF. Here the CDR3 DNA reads TGTGCCAGCAGTTACGTGGACAGTGAGCAGTACTTC.